The 24 T cell receptor beta chains given below trace back to one sample, sequenced in a study of T-cell reconstitution after alpha-beta-depleted transplantation in children. This sample's TCRbeta library carried unique molecular identifier barcodes. TCRdb called the PCR reads again in MiXCR, with one record for every CDR3 protein. The sample holds hundreds of thousands of distinct CDR3 sequences; roughly 9% are singletons and the top ten take 5% to 7%. This specimen was PBMCs from the stem cell graft donor, taken from the stem cell graft. These receptors came from a human donor who donated a stem cell graft to a child with acute lymphoblastic leukemia.

Ten or more counts support this clonotype. V and J are TRBV20-1 and TRBJ2-1; the match to TRBD2 covers 11 bases. Per the germline V gene, CDR1 is DFQATT and CDR2 is SNEGSKA (reference sequence). The CDR3 extends over 14 amino acids. V lost 2 bases, J lost 9 bases, and 6 bases stayed unmatched. This chain's CDR3 is CSARLAGGTREQFF. The CDR3 bases are TGCAGTGCTAGACTAGCGGGGGGAACTCGTGAGCAGTTCTTC.

This clonotype appeared a few times. CDR3 loop: CASNKPVPGVSGNTIYF. As DNA, the CDR3 is TGTGCCAGCAACAAACCGGTACCAGGGGTGTCTGGAAACACCATATATTTT. The chain uses TRBV7-9 and TRBJ1-3; perhaps TRBD1 as D (6 bases). The CDR3 consists of 17 residues. CDR1 is SEHNR and CDR2 is FQNEAQ in the germline V gene (reference sequence). V lost 7 bases and J lost 1, with 20 bases in between.

In this sample, this clonotype turned up a few times. The chain employs TRBV20-1 and TRBJ1-5, with TRBD1 matching over 7 bases. This CDR3 is built from 14 residues. With V trimmed by 0 bases and J by 9 bases, 8 bases remained unmatched. CDR1 is DFQATT and CDR2 is SNEGSKA in the germline V gene (reference sequence). The CDR3 sequence: CSARDAGGRLPQHF. In DNA form, the CDR3 reads TGCAGTGCTAGAGATGCAGGGGGACGGTTGCCCCAGCATTTT.

DNA for the CDR3: TGTGCCAGCAGCAGGGGACAGGGAAGAGCTCAGCCCCAGCATTTT. Translated, it gives CASSRGQGRAQPQHF. The genes are TRBV7-6 and TRBJ1-5, with 9 bases fitting TRBD1. The CDR3 is 15 amino acids. Germline V gene lookup returns CDR1 SGHVS and CDR2 FNYEAQ. V was pared by 5 bases and J by 6 bases, with 8 bases of the junction left unmatched.

This clonotype was counted between two and nine times. V gene TRBV7-2 combines with J gene TRBJ1-4; maybe TRBD1 (5 bases). The V gene lost 2 bases and the J gene lost 0 bases, with 13 bases spanning the gap. The CDR3 is 17 amino acids. Per the germline V gene, CDR1 is SGHTA and CDR2 is FQGNSA. Here the CDR3 DNA reads TGTGCCAGCAGCTTATCTCCGGACACGTCAACTAATGAAAAACTGTTTTTT. Amino acid sequence: CASSLSPDTSTNEKLFF. The complete variable domain, with remaining parts taken from reference TRBV7-2 and TRBJ1-4, reads GAGVSQSPSNKVTEKGKDVELRCDPISGHTALYWYRQSLGQGLEFLIYFQGNSAPDKSGLPSDRFSAERTGGSVSTLTIQRTQQEDSAVYLCASSLSPDTSTNEKLFFGSGTQLSVL.

A few counts support this clonotype. The chain links TRBV7-9 to TRBJ1-2, with a tentative D call TRBD1 (5 bases). The CDR3 has 17 residues. The germline gives CDR1 SEHNR, CDR2 FQNEAQ (reference sequence). Between the trimmed V and J ends, which lost 5 bases and 8 bases, there was a span of 27 bases. CDR3 loop: CASSATLGDFVLGGYTF. In DNA, the CDR3 is TGTGCCAGCAGCGCTACCCTCGGGGACTTTGTTTTGGGGGGCTACACCTTC.

There are a few counts of this clonotype. The chain joins TRBV6-2 or TRBV6-3 to TRBJ2-2; the D is unclear. This CDR3 spans 14 amino acids. Per the germline V gene, CDR1 is MNHEY and CDR2 is SVGEGT. V dropped 2 bases and J dropped 5 bases, with 9 bases sitting between them. The CDR3 sequence is CASSYARWTGELFF. CDR3 bases: TGTGCCAGCAGTTACGCCAGGTGGACCGGGGAGCTGTTTTTT.

This clonotype has ten or more counts. The chain couples TRBV3-1 to TRBJ2-3, with TRBD2 identical over 12 bases. After removal of 0 bases from V and 8 bases from J, the junction contained 3 bases not matched to a gene. This CDR3 is 15 amino acids long. Germline V gives CDR1 LGHDT, CDR2 YNNKEL (reference sequence). CDR3 residues: CASSQDLLAGGTQYF. CDR3 bases: TGTGCCAGCAGCCAAGATTTACTAGCGGGGGGTACGCAGTATTTT.

V and J are TRBV7-2 and TRBJ2-3, with no clear D. V shed 4 bases and J shed 1 base, with 15 bases lying between them. Germline V lookup: CDR1 SGHTA, CDR2 FQGNSA. The CDR3 loop spans 16 amino acids. The CDR3 DNA is TGTGCCAGCAGCTCTATCTACCGTCTCCGCACAGATACGCAGTATTTT. The encoded protein is CASSSIYRLRTDTQYF.

This clonotype has a count of ten or more. V gene TRBV5-5 combines with J gene TRBJ2-4; perhaps TRBD1 as D (6 bases). This CDR3 is 14 amino acids long. V lost 4 bases to trimming and J lost 6 bases, with 14 bases between them. Germline V gene data show CDR1 as SGHKS and CDR2 as YYEKEE (reference sequence). The CDR3 DNA sequence: TGTGCCAGCAGCCTGGAACAGGGTCGAAACATTCAGTACTTC. This translates into CASSLEQGRNIQYF.

In this sample, this clonotype turned up many times. The chain combines TRBV6-2 or TRBV6-3 with TRBJ2-7, with 11 bases that match TRBD1. Germline V lookup: CDR1 MNHEY, CDR2 SVGEGT. V was clipped by 4 bases and J by 6 bases; unmatched bases: 5. The CDR3 is made up of 14 amino acids. CDR3 DNA: TGTGCCAGCAGTTTCGGGACAGGGGGGTTCGAGCAGTACTTC. Its translation is CASSFGTGGFEQYF.

This clonotype has more than one count but fewer than ten. This sequence joins TRBV18 and TRBJ2-7, with TRBD1 identical over 8 bases. The CDR3 runs to 15 residues. The trim removed 2 bases at V and 2 bases at J, leaving 5 bases unmatched. Germline V gene sequence: CDR1 KGHSH, CDR2 LQKENI. The CDR3 reads CASSPGQGAAYEQYF. The CDR3 nucleotides are TGTGCCAGCTCACCAGGGCAGGGGGCTGCCTACGAGCAGTACTTC. Full variable domain (outside the CDR3, taken from reference TRBV18 and TRBJ2-7): NAGVMQNPRHLVRRRGQEARLRCSPMKGHSHVYWYRQLPEEGLKFMVYLQKENIIDESGMPKERFSAEFPKEGPSILRIQQVVRGDSAAYFCASSPGQGAAYEQYFGPGTRLTVT.

In its sample, this clonotype was seen once. V usage is TRBV7-2 and J usage is TRBJ2-3; tentatively, D is TRBD2 (6 bases). V lost 2 bases and J lost 6, with 15 bases in between. Germline lookup yields CDR1 SGHTA and CDR2 FQGNSA. The length of the CDR3 is 15 residues. CDR3 residues: CASSLRGGALDTQYF. DNA for the CDR3: TGTGCCAGCAGCTTAAGGGGCGGGGCGCTGGATACGCAGTATTTT.

The count of this clonotype is one. This chain connects TRBV6-1 to TRBJ2-7, with TRBD2 as a possible D gene (6 bases). The germline CDR1 and CDR2 sequences are MNHNS and SASEGT. Trimming cost V 6 bases and J 3 bases, with 18 bases left between them. The CDR3 consists of 15 residues. The chain's CDR3 is CASSRRELGDYEQYF. The CDR3 DNA is TGTGCCAGCAGCCGCCGGGAGTTGGGGGACTACGAGCAGTACTTC.

This clonotype was seen a handful of times. The CDR3 protein is CSVEGLSQNTEAFF. CDR3 coding DNA: TGCAGCGTTGAAGGTTTGAGTCAGAACACTGAAGCTTTCTTT. The chain is built from TRBV29-1 and TRBJ1-1; no clear D. Germline V gene data show CDR1 as SQVTM and CDR2 as ANQGSEA. The length of the CDR3 is 14 residues. Trimming took 1 base from V and 1 from J, leaving 10 bases between them.

The chain uses TRBV10-1 and TRBJ2-1, with a weak D call TRBD1 (5 bases). Trimming shortened V by 0 bases and J by 2 bases, and 11 bases separated the two germline ends. Per germline, CDR1 WNHNN and CDR2 SYGVQD (reference sequence). This CDR3 contains 16 residues. CDR3 region: CASSESTVGPYNEQFF. CDR3 nucleotides: TGCGCCAGCAGTGAGTCGACAGTAGGTCCCTACAATGAGCAGTTCTTC.

This clonotype was detected many times. The V and J genes are TRBV12-3 or TRBV12-4 and TRBJ2-5, with D tentatively TRBD2 (6 bases). The CDR3 extends over 17 amino acids. The V end lost 2 bases, the J end lost 5 bases, and 21 bases lay between the germline ends. The CDR3 DNA is TGTGCCAGCAGTTTATTGGCGGAGGGTTTAGGTCTTGAGACCCAGTACTTC. Its protein is CASSLLAEGLGLETQYF.

The DNA for the CDR3 is TGTGCCAGCAGCTCCCCCGCAGGGCCCCAAGAGACCCAGTACTTC. Its translation: CASSSPAGPQETQYF. This rearrangement joins TRBV27 to TRBJ2-5, with a tentative D call TRBD1 (5 bases). Germline-derived CDR1 and CDR2 are MNHEY and SMNVEV (reference sequence). The CDR3 has 15 residues. V gave up 6 bases and J gave up 1 base, with 15 bases separating them.

This clonotype was counted at least ten times. CDR3 sequence reads: CASSLSLDGTELFF. The CDR3 DNA reads as TGTGCCAGCAGCTTATCCCTCGACGGTACGGAACTGTTTTTT. The chain recombines TRBV11-1 with TRBJ1-4; no clear D gene. The germline V gene encodes CDR1 SGHAT and CDR2 FQDESV (reference sequence). The CDR3 length is 14 residues. Trimming left V 2 bases short and J 12 bases short, with 16 bases between.

The chain recombines TRBV5-6 with TRBJ2-1, with TRBD1 matching 7 bases. CDR1 and CDR2 (germline): SGHDT, YYEEEE. Germline trimming cut 4 bases from V and 3 bases from J; bases unmatched to any gene: 7. There are 15 residues in the CDR3. The CDR3 protein is CASSRDSGYYNEQFF. CDR3 DNA sequence: TGTGCCAGCAGCCGGGACAGTGGGTACTACAATGAGCAGTTCTTC.

Ten or more counts support this clonotype. The chain couples TRBV29-1 to TRBJ2-2; D possibly uses TRBD1 or TRBD2 (5 bases each). The germline V and J ends were trimmed by 6 bases and 0 bases, with 20 bases remaining between them. From germline, CDR1 is SQVTM and CDR2 ANQGSEA. This CDR3 comprises 17 residues. CDR3 coding DNA: TGCAGCGTGGCCCTTGAAGGGACGTCTGCGAACACCGGGGAGCTGTTTTTT. Protein sequence: CSVALEGTSANTGELFF.

The J gene is TRBJ2-3, the V gene TRBV29-1, with D perhaps TRBD1 (6 bases). The CDR3 consists of 15 residues. CDR1 and CDR2 (germline): SQVTM, ANQGSEA. V lost 7 bases to trimming and J lost 0 bases, with 17 bases between them. The CDR3 DNA reads as TGCAGCGCTAGACCGTTGAGGGGGAGCACAGATACGCAGTATTTT. It encodes CSARPLRGSTDTQYF.

This clonotype was counted many times. This chain links TRBV7-9 with TRBJ2-5; 9 bases are a match to TRBD1. V gave up 5 bases and J gave up 1 base; unmatched junction bases: 8. Germline V gene lookup returns CDR1 SEHNR and CDR2 FQNEAQ (reference sequence). The CDR3 contains 16 residues. Here the CDR3 reads CASSASGTGFQETQYF. CDR3 coding DNA: TGTGCCAGCAGCGCCTCCGGGACAGGGTTCCAAGAGACCCAGTACTTC. Drawing the rest from reference TRBV7-9 and TRBJ2-5, the complete variable domain is DTGVSQNPRHKITKRGQNVTFRCDPISEHNRLYWYRQTLGQGPEFLTYFQNEAQLEKSRLLSDRFSAERPKGSFSTLEIQRTEQGDSAMYLCASSASGTGFQETQYFGPGTRLLVL.

This clonotype came up a few times. V gene TRBV24-1 combines with J gene TRBJ2-6, with D perhaps matching TRBD1 (6 bases). Trimming left V 4 bases short and J 0 bases short, with 9 bases between. The CDR3 is made up of 16 amino acids. CDR1 is KGHDR, CDR2 SFDVKD, per germline. CDR3: CATSDFRGSGANVLTF. CDR3 DNA: TGTGCCACCAGTGACTTCAGGGGCTCTGGGGCCAACGTCCTGACTTTC.